This TCR beta chain was captured in a study of T cell repertoires in cytomegalovirus infection. Study overall: CMV epitopes that were recently identified and HLA-C-restricted were used alongside well-studied HLA-B-restricted ones. Study observations and caveats: CMV carriers having the relevant HLA were flagged by cumulative public TCR beta family frequency. HLA-C-restricted CMV clonotypes gave the most frequent clonotype in two of eight donors.

Concerning this clonotype: Its antigen is unidentified.

From the reads, TCRdb called clonotypes with MiXCR, one entry per CDR3 protein. The sample lists over 250,000 distinct CDR3 sequences, around 20% occurring once. Sequencing was performed on cultured PBMCs, taken from culture after CMV antigen stimulation. The sequence came from a human donor in good health (CMV status not recorded). Some clones in this sample may be carry-over from other donors' samples.

The CDR3 reads CASSILGLAGSYNEQFF. In DNA form, the CDR3 reads TGTGCCAGTAGTATACTGGGGCTAGCGGGCTCCTACAATGAGCAGTTCTTC. The chain joins TRBV19 to TRBJ2-1, with 8 bases that match TRBD2. The CDR3 is 17 amino acids. With V trimmed by 2 bases and J by 0 bases, 6 bases remained unmatched. In germline, CDR1 is LNHDA, CDR2 SQIVND (reference sequence).